The 13 T cell receptor beta chains listed next were all sequenced from one sample in a study of vaccination effects on CD4 cells after COVID-19. Profiled with immunoSEQ multiplex PCR; TCRdb holds only in-frame clones, not every one. Here the sample spans about 52,000 clones, 75% to 80% being singletons. Their cognate antigens are unknown. Viral peptide pool expansion of antigen-specific CD4+ T cells preceded sequencing in the ViraFEST assay. The culture ran for about eleven days before CD4+ T cells were isolated. Vaccinated participants had no history of SARS-CoV-2 infection and tested negative for nucleocapsid antibodies. Sample: CD4+ T cells from PBMCs cultured with HCoV-OC43 spike peptides, taken before COVID-19 vaccination. The subset was: HCoV-OC43 spike overlapping peptide pool stimulation. All receptors derive from a human donor who received a COVID-19 vaccine.

V usage is TRBV7-2 and J usage is TRBJ1-2, with D unclear. Germline CDR1 reads SGHTA; CDR2 reads FQGNSA. Trimming cost V 3 bases and J 4 bases, with 15 bases left between them. The CDR3 runs to 15 residues. CDR3 nucleotide sequence: TGTGCCAGCAGCTTGAATTATTTGGGGTCCTATGGCTACACCTTC. It translates to CASSLNYLGSYGYTF.

The CDR3 region has the DNA TGCAGCGTTGAACGGGGACAGGGGGAGACCCAGTACTTC. It encodes CSVERGQGETQYF. V and J are TRBV29-1 and TRBJ2-5; the match to TRBD1 covers 10 bases. The germline CDR1 and CDR2 sequences are SQVTM and ANQGSEA. The CDR3 totals 13 residues. Losses at the gene ends were 2 bases for V and 5 bases for J; bases not matched to a gene: 2.

This clone was observed once. This chain links TRBV4-3 with TRBJ1-2, with 9 bases that match TRBD1. The CDR3 has 16 residues. Unmatched junction bases numbered 5, after V lost 1 base and J lost 2 bases. Looked up from germline, CDR1 is LGHNA and CDR2 is YSLEER. CDR3 in DNA: TGCGCCAGCAGCCAAGCCTTGACAGGGGGAAACTATGGCTACACCTTC. Protein sequence: CASSQALTGGNYGYTF.

This sequence joins TRBV5-1 and TRBJ1-1; no clear D. V lost 1 base to trimming and J lost 4 bases, with 11 bases between them. The CDR3 extends over 14 amino acids. In germline, CDR1 is SGHRS, CDR2 YFSETQ. As DNA, the CDR3 is TGCGCCAGCAGCTTGCCCGGGAGGCCCACTGAAGCTTTCTTT. Translating it yields CASSLPGRPTEAFF.

The chain carries TRBV24-1 and TRBJ2-5, with 7 nucleotides matching TRBD1. The germline gives CDR1 KGHDR, CDR2 SFDVKD. The V gene end was trimmed by 7 bases and the J gene end by 1 base; junction bases not matched to a gene: 14. The CDR3 totals 17 residues. CDR3 DNA: TGTGCCACCAGCCTCTCGTCCGGGACAGATGCCCAAGAGACCCAGTACTTC. It is translated as CATSLSSGTDAQETQYF.

This clone was seen a handful of times. The rearrangement links TRBV4-2 to TRBJ1-6, with 11 bases matching TRBD1. The CDR3 contains 16 residues. V shed 0 bases and J 13 bases; nucleotides not matched to a gene: 8. Germline V gives CDR1 LGHNA, CDR2 YNFKEQ. This CDR3 reads CASSQEMGQGVDPLHF. The CDR3 bases are TGTGCCAGCAGCCAAGAGATGGGACAGGGGGTAGATCCCCTCCACTTT.

The CDR3 DNA is TGTGCCAGCCGCGACAGGGTGGATCAGCCCCAGCATTTT. Translating gives CASRDRVDQPQHF. The V call is TRBV18, the J call TRBJ1-5; 7 nucleotides agree with TRBD1. CDR1 is KGHSH and CDR2 is LQKENI in the germline V gene. Trimming removed 8 bases from V and 5 bases from J; junction bases left unmatched: 6. The CDR3 covers 13 residues.

This sequence joins TRBV4-1 and TRBJ1-2; D remains ambiguous. Germline CDR1 MGHRA, CDR2 YSYEKL. This CDR3 has 12 amino acids. Trimming pared 11 bases from V and 7 bases from J, leaving 17 bases between. The DNA of the CDR3 is TGCGCCTGTCGCTCCCCAGGTCGTGGCTACACCTTC. Amino acid sequence: CACRSPGRGYTF.

The chain combines TRBV6-5 with TRBJ1-1; D call uncertain. The length of the CDR3 is 15 residues. CDR1 and CDR2 (germline): MNHEY, SVGAGI. The germline V and J ends were trimmed by 5 bases and 0 bases, with 13 bases remaining between them. CDR3 sequence: CASSQYPGVNTEAFF. For the CDR3, the DNA is TGTGCCAGCAGTCAATACCCTGGGGTGAACACTGAAGCTTTCTTT.

J is TRBJ2-2 and V is TRBV24-1, with a tentative D call TRBD2 (7 bases). Germline V CDR1 and CDR2: KGHDR, SFDVKD. The CDR3 runs to 18 residues. Trimming took off 1 base at V and 1 base at J, with 15 bases between the two ends. This chain's CDR3 is CATSDFAGAQQNTGELFF. The CDR3 DNA reads TGTGCCACCAGTGATTTTGCGGGGGCTCAGCAGAACACCGGGGAGCTGTTTTTT.

The chain combines TRBV9 with TRBJ2-2; 7 bases agree with TRBD2. The CDR3 consists of 15 residues. Germline V gives CDR1 SGDLS, CDR2 YYNGEE. V dropped 0 bases and J dropped 4; count of bases not matched to a gene: 3. The CDR3 region is CASSVVPGGTGELFF. The DNA for the CDR3 is TGTGCCAGCAGCGTAGTGCCGGGAGGCACCGGGGAGCTGTTTTTT. Supplemented by reference TRBV9 and TRBJ2-2, the full variable domain reads DSGVTQTPKHLITATGQRVTLRCSPRSGDLSVYWYQQSLDQGLQFLIQYYNGEERAKGNILERFSAQQFPDLHSELNLSSLELGDSALYFCASSVVPGGTGELFFGEGSRLTVL.

This chain uses TRBV28 with TRBJ1-5; tentative D call: TRBD1 (5 bases). The CDR3 has 13 amino acids. The V gene lost 5 bases and the J gene lost 7 bases, with 12 bases spanning the gap. Germline V gives CDR1 MDHEN, CDR2 SYDVKM. The CDR3 loop reads CASSLDRLQPQHF. As DNA, the CDR3 is TGTGCCAGCAGTCTCGACAGACTCCAGCCCCAGCATTTT.

The rearrangement joins TRBV6-6 to TRBJ1-1, with TRBD1 as a possible D gene (6 bases). The germline CDR1 and CDR2 sequences are MNHNY and SVGAGI (reference sequence). V lost 6 bases and J 2 bases, leaving 13 bases between the germline ends. This CDR3 has 14 residues. CDR3 in DNA: TGTGCCAGCAGCAGAATGACAGGCAACACTGAAGCTTTCTTT. Protein product: CASSRMTGNTEAFF.